This passage covers 13 T cell receptor beta chains from one sample sequenced in a study of neurological immune-mediated disorders. TCRdb re-derived calls from the 5' RACE reads in MiXCR, one entry per CDR3 protein. This table has 50,000 or so distinct CDR3 sequences, roughly 15% appearing once. The sequencing sample was made of PBMCs. The receptors were sampled from a man aged 55 to 69 in good health.

This clonotype has ten or more counts. The V gene is TRBV20-1, the J gene TRBJ2-1, with TRBD2 identical over 13 bases. Trimming took 5 bases from V and 12 from J; bases not matched to a gene: 10. Per germline, CDR1 DFQATT and CDR2 SNEGSKA (reference sequence). The CDR3 is 14 residues long. The CDR3 region is CSALGLAGDFVQFF. The DNA of the CDR3 is TGCAGTGCTCTAGGACTAGCGGGGGACTTTGTGCAGTTCTTC.

This clonotype was seen at least ten times. V is TRBV5-1 and J is TRBJ2-1; a possible D gene is TRBD2 (7 bases). This CDR3 has 15 residues. In germline, CDR1 is SGHRS, CDR2 YFSETQ. V lost 2 bases and J 7 bases, leaving 16 bases between the germline ends. The CDR3 protein is CASSFPGGGVNEQFF. The DNA of the CDR3 is TGCGCCAGCAGCTTTCCGGGGGGCGGGGTGAATGAGCAGTTCTTC.

This clonotype has a count of ten or more. CDR3: CASRLAGVTDTQYF. CDR3 coding DNA: TGTGCCAGCAGACTAGCGGGAGTGACAGATACGCAGTATTTT. The J gene is TRBJ2-3, the V gene TRBV12-3 or TRBV12-4, with TRBD2 matching 11 bases. The CDR3 is made up of 14 amino acids. J was trimmed by 3 bases and V by 6 bases; bases with no gene match: 2.

V usage is TRBV29-1 and J usage is TRBJ2-7; a weak D match, TRBD2 (6 bases). The V gene lost 4 bases and the J gene lost 2 bases, with 12 bases spanning the gap. This CDR3 contains 13 residues. CDR1 SQVTM and CDR2 ANQGSEA come from the germline V gene. In nucleotides, the CDR3 is TGCAGCGTTGTATCCGGGGAGGCCTACGAGCAGTACTTC. This codes for CSVVSGEAYEQYF.

This clonotype came up many times. The chain uses TRBV18 and TRBJ2-1; D unclear. Germline CDR1 and CDR2: KGHSH and LQKENI. Trimming pared 3 bases from V and 2 bases from J, leaving 8 bases between. The CDR3 contains 14 residues. CDR3 in amino acids: CASSPRAAYNEQFF. Here the CDR3 DNA reads TGTGCCAGCTCACCTAGGGCAGCCTACAATGAGCAGTTCTTC.

This clonotype was counted ten times or more. V usage is TRBV20-1 and J usage is TRBJ2-1, with 13 nucleotides matching TRBD2. From germline, CDR1 is DFQATT and CDR2 SNEGSKA (reference sequence). Trimming removed 6 bases from V and 7 bases from J; junction bases left unmatched: 3. The CDR3 extends over 13 amino acids. CDR3 bases: TGCAGTGCGACTAGCGGGAGGTCTAATGAGCAGTTCTTC. This gives the protein CSATSGRSNEQFF.

This clonotype came up many times. The chain has TRBV6-5 and TRBJ1-3; D gene uncertain. Between the trimmed V and J ends, which lost 5 bases and 4 bases, there was a span of 3 bases. Germline V CDR1 and CDR2: MNHEY, SVGAGI. The CDR3 contains 11 residues. The CDR3 DNA reads as TGTGCCAGCAGTACCGGAAACACCATATATTTT. This gives the protein CASSTGNTIYF.

The sample holds many counts of this clonotype. The chain recombines TRBV20-1 with TRBJ1-5, with D perhaps TRBD1 (6 bases). The CDR3 loop spans 17 amino acids. The V end was cut by 1 base, the J end by 4 bases, with 20 bases between. Per the germline V gene, CDR1 is DFQATT and CDR2 is SNEGSKA (reference sequence). The CDR3 region has the DNA TGCAGTGCTAGAGCCCAGGACAGAGCGTGGAGGAATCAGCCCCAGCATTTT. This sequence encodes CSARAQDRAWRNQPQHF.

This clonotype occurred many times. This rearrangement joins TRBV28 to TRBJ1-1, with D unclear. The CDR3 length is 13 residues. CDR1 and CDR2 (germline): MDHEN, SYDVKM. V was clipped by 6 bases and J by 1 base, with 9 bases between them. The CDR3: CASRTVPNTEAFF. As DNA, the CDR3 is TGTGCCAGCAGAACAGTTCCGAACACTGAAGCTTTCTTT.

This clonotype has ten or more counts. The rearrangement uses TRBV20-1 and TRBJ2-3; unclear D gene. CDR1 is DFQATT and CDR2 is SNEGSKA in the germline V gene (reference sequence). V was cut by 4 bases and J by 0 bases, with 14 bases left in between. The CDR3 covers 15 residues. CDR3 residues: CSAISSQTSTDTQYF. CDR3 sequence (DNA): TGCAGTGCTATCAGTTCGCAGACTAGCACAGATACGCAGTATTTT.

This clonotype was seen ten or more times. CDR3 sequence reads: CSASIDLDHEQYF. DNA for the CDR3: TGCAGTGCTAGCATCGACCTTGACCACGAGCAGTACTTC. The chain combines TRBV20-1 with TRBJ2-7; no reliable D call. The CDR3 is 13 residues long. Per germline, CDR1 DFQATT and CDR2 SNEGSKA (reference sequence). V lost 3 bases and J lost 5, with 14 bases in between.

Points on this clonotype: This may stem from a read error, because a much larger clone lies one nucleotide away. This rearrangement joins TRBV28 to TRBJ2-7, with D unclear. The CDR3 is made up of 12 amino acids. Germline lookup yields CDR1 MDHEN and CDR2 SYDVKM. The CDR3 nucleotides read TGTGACAGCAGTGTTAGGACCGTTGAGCAGTACTTC. Translation gives CDSSVRTVEQYF.

This clonotype was observed many times. This chain connects TRBV3-1 to TRBJ2-1; 8 nucleotides agree with TRBD2. V was clipped by 0 bases and J by 8 bases; unmatched bases: 3. The CDR3 length is 14 residues. Germline CDR1 and CDR2: LGHDT and YNNKEL (reference sequence). The CDR3 DNA reads TGTGCCAGCAGCCAAGAACTAGCGGCTGATGAGCAGTTCTTC. Translation: CASSQELAADEQFF.